The rows below give T cell receptor beta chains drawn from one sample of a study of cytomegalovirus exposure and HLA in healthy donors. Sequencing used immunoSEQ multiplex PCR; TCRdb keeps in-frame clones, though not all of them. The data contain some 200,000 clones, roughly 80% of them singletons. Input material: PBMCs. These receptors all come from a woman aged 18-30 years in good health and CMV-seronegative. CDR3s include the opening cysteine and the closing phenylalanine or tryptophan. D genes are given only for firm matches. Clone sizes are given selectively: once, few, many, or a class where the clone is expanded.

V: TRBV7-5; length: 14; D: -; size: -; J: TRBJ1-5; DNA: TGTGTCAGAAGCTTTCTTACAGGGCCGCAGCCCCAGCATTTT; CDR3: CVRSFLTGPQPQHF
V: TRBV18; length: 13; D: TRBD1; size: -; J: TRBJ1-5; DNA: TGTGCCAGCTCTTTCGACAGGGTTCAGCCCCAGCATTTT; CDR3: CASSFDRVQPQHF
V: TRBV5-4; length: 18; D: TRBD2; size: few; J: TRBJ2-7; DNA: TGTGCCAGCAGCTTAAGACTAGCGGGGACTTCTTTCTCCTACGAGCAGTACTTC; CDR3: CASSLRLAGTSFSYEQYF
V: TRBV7-9; length: 14; D: -; size: few; J: TRBJ1-1; DNA: TGTGCCAGCAGCGAGAGGACAGAAAAGACTGAAGCTTTCTTT; CDR3: CASSERTEKTEAFF
V: TRBV9; length: 16; D: -; size: few; J: TRBJ1-1; DNA: TGTGCCAGCAGCGTTCCCTCGACAGGTTTGAACACTGAAGCTTTCTTT; CDR3: CASSVPSTGLNTEAFF
V: TRBV27; length: 15; D: TRBD1; size: -; J: TRBJ1-4; DNA: TGTGCCAGCAGTTCGGAGGGGGCGGCTAATGAAAAACTGTTTTTT; CDR3: CASSSEGAANEKLFF
V: TRBV5-6; length: 15; D: -; size: once; J: TRBJ2-4; DNA: TGTGCCAGCAGCTTGGTCGACAGGTGGGAAAACATTCAGTACTTC; CDR3: CASSLVDRWENIQYF
V: TRBV7-9; length: 15; D: TRBD1; size: -; J: TRBJ2-5; DNA: TGTGCCAGCAGCTTCCAGACAGGGTTCTTGGAGACCCAGTACTTC; CDR3: CASSFQTGFLETQYF
V: TRBV28; length: 14; D: -; size: -; J: TRBJ2-1; DNA: TGTGCCAGCAGTTACTTTAACGGGAACAATGAGCAGTTCTTC; CDR3: CASSYFNGNNEQFF
V: TRBV2; length: 14; D: -; size: -; J: TRBJ1-1; DNA: TGTGCCAGCAGTGGCATACGGGGGTCTCCTGAAGCTTTCTTT; CDR3: CASSGIRGSPEAFF
V: TRBV7-9; length: 13; D: -; size: few; J: TRBJ1-4; DNA: TGTGCCAGCAGCTCAACTCCAAAGGAAAAACTGTTTTTT; CDR3: CASSSTPKEKLFF
V: TRBV19; length: 14; D: -; size: -; J: TRBJ2-3; DNA: TGTGCCAGTAGTCCGGACTGGAACACAGATACGCAGTATTTT; CDR3: CASSPDWNTDTQYF
V: TRBV28; length: 16; D: -; size: -; J: TRBJ2-5; DNA: TGTGCCAGCAGTTCGGACAGAATTCTAGGGCAAGAGACCCAGTACTTC; CDR3: CASSSDRILGQETQYF
V: TRBV6-6; length: 15; D: -; size: -; J: TRBJ1-2; DNA: TGTGCCAGCAGTTACCAGGGTTTGGAAGACTATGGCTACACCTTC; CDR3: CASSYQGLEDYGYTF
V: TRBV6-4; length: 13; D: -; size: -; J: TRBJ1-1; DNA: TGTGCCAGCAGTGAGACAGCTTACACTGAAGCTTTCTTT; CDR3: CASSETAYTEAFF
V: TRBV5-1; length: 16; D: -; size: -; J: TRBJ2-1; DNA: TGCGCCAGCAGCGAGGATAGTAGGGGGATCTACAATGAGCAGTTCTTC; CDR3: CASSEDSRGIYNEQFF
V: TRBV7-9; length: 13; D: -; size: few; J: TRBJ2-1; DNA: TGTGCCAGCAGCTTGGCCGGGGATAGTGAGCAGTTCTTC; CDR3: CASSLAGDSEQFF
V: TRBV6-1; length: 16; D: TRBD1; size: -; J: TRBJ2-7; DNA: TGTGCCAGCAGTGACCCCGGGACAGGGCGTACCTACGAGCAGTACTTC; CDR3: CASSDPGTGRTYEQYF
V: TRBV27; length: 12; D: -; size: -; J: TRBJ2-7; DNA: TGTGCCAGCAGTCCACATCCCTACGAGCAGTACTTC; CDR3: CASSPHPYEQYF
V: TRBV6-5; length: 15; D: -; size: -; J: TRBJ1-1; DNA: TGTGCCAGCAGCAAACGGGCCCTTGGTGAGGGTGAAGCTTTCTTT; CDR3: CASSKRALGEGEAFF
V: TRBV13; length: 14; D: -; size: -; J: TRBJ1-1; DNA: TGTGCCAGCAGCCACGGGGTGGCGCGCACTGAAGCTTTCTTT; CDR3: CASSHGVARTEAFF
V: TRBV20-1; length: 11; D: -; size: -; J: TRBJ2-7; DNA: TGCAGTGCTACGAGGTTCTACGAGCAGTACTTC; CDR3: CSATRFYEQYF
V: TRBV6-5; length: 12; D: TRBD1; size: -; J: TRBJ1-4; DNA: TGTGCCACACGGACAGGGAATGAAAAACTGTTTTTT; CDR3: CATRTGNEKLFF
V: TRBV12-2; length: 16; D: -; size: -; J: TRBJ1-1; DNA: TGTGCAAGTCGCCCTCGACAGGGGGGGATTGGTACTGAAGCTTTCTTT; CDR3: CASRPRQGGIGTEAFF
V: TRBV27; length: 15; D: TRBD1; size: -; J: TRBJ1-4; DNA: TGTGCCAGCAGTTACAGGGGCCTTTTTAATGAAAAACTGTTTTTT; CDR3: CASSYRGLFNEKLFF
V: TRBV6-5; length: 14; D: -; size: few; J: TRBJ1-1; DNA: TGTGCCAGCAGTTACTCGATCTGGCAGTTTGAAGCTTTCTTT; CDR3: CASSYSIWQFEAFF
V: TRBV9; length: 15; D: -; size: -; J: TRBJ1-1; DNA: TGTGCCAGCAGCGTAGACCTCGGTAGAAACACTGAAGCTTTCTTT; CDR3: CASSVDLGRNTEAFF
V: TRBV5-6; length: 15; D: -; size: -; J: TRBJ2-1; DNA: TGTGCCAGCAGCTTACCGGGAGTGACCTACAATGAGCAGTTCTTC; CDR3: CASSLPGVTYNEQFF
V: TRBV6-5; length: 13; D: -; size: -; J: TRBJ1-1; DNA: TGTGCCAGCAAGAGAACAGAGAACACTGAAGCTTTCTTT; CDR3: CASKRTENTEAFF
V: TRBV5-1; length: 15; D: -; size: -; J: TRBJ1-1; DNA: TGCGCCAGCAGCTTTCAGGGGTCCGGGAACACTGAAGCTTTCTTT; CDR3: CASSFQGSGNTEAFF
V: TRBV27; length: 16; D: -; size: once; J: TRBJ2-1; DNA: TGTGCCAGCAGTCCCCTAGACGGGAGCTCCTACAATGAGCAGTTCTTC; CDR3: CASSPLDGSSYNEQFF
V: TRBV30; length: 15; D: -; size: -; J: TRBJ1-4; DNA: TGTGCCTGGAGTGTACCTGGGCAGGGAGGTGAAAAACTGTTTTTT; CDR3: CAWSVPGQGGEKLFF
V: TRBV19; length: 15; D: TRBD1; size: once; J: TRBJ2-7; DNA: TGTGCCAGTAGTCCACGGAGGACAGGACCCTACGAGCAGTACTTC; CDR3: CASSPRRTGPYEQYF
V: TRBV4-1; length: 15; D: TRBD1; size: few; J: TRBJ1-5; DNA: TGCGCCAGCAGCCAAGACTGGACAGGGGTTCAGCCCCAGCATTTT; CDR3: CASSQDWTGVQPQHF
V: TRBV27; length: 15; D: -; size: -; J: TRBJ2-5; DNA: TGTGCCAGCAGTTTATTTTCCTCGAGGGGGGAGACCCAGTACTTC; CDR3: CASSLFSSRGETQYF
V: TRBV5-6; length: 15; D: -; size: -; J: TRBJ1-2; DNA: TGTGCCAGCAGCTTGGTTGGTAGATCAAACTATGGCTACACCTTC; CDR3: CASSLVGRSNYGYTF
V: TRBV7-3; length: 15; D: TRBD1; size: -; J: TRBJ2-5; DNA: TGTGCCAGCAGCCCCCGGCAGGGGGCTAGAGAGACCCAGTACTTC; CDR3: CASSPRQGARETQYF
V: TRBV6-1; length: 13; D: -; size: -; J: TRBJ1-1; DNA: TGTGCCGGGAACCGGGAGGCTAACACTGAAGCTTTCTTT; CDR3: CAGNREANTEAFF
V: TRBV27; length: 16; D: TRBD1; size: -; J: TRBJ2-7; DNA: TGTGCCAGCAGTTTTTCAGGGGGCAATAGGGCCTACGAGCAGTACTTC; CDR3: CASSFSGGNRAYEQYF
V: TRBV6-1; length: 14; D: TRBD2; size: -; J: TRBJ2-1; DNA: TGTGCCAGCAGTGATAGCGGGGGAATGAATGAGCAGTTCTTC; CDR3: CASSDSGGMNEQFF
V: TRBV7-9; length: 12; D: -; size: -; J: TRBJ1-1; DNA: TGTGCCAGCAGCTTAGAAACGACAGAAGCTTTCTTT; CDR3: CASSLETTEAFF
V: TRBV15; length: 16; D: -; size: -; J: TRBJ1-1; DNA: TGTGCCACCAGCAGAGATAGAGAGGTCGGGAACACTGAAGCTTTCTTT; CDR3: CATSRDREVGNTEAFF
V: TRBV27; length: 13; D: -; size: few; J: TRBJ2-3; DNA: TGTGCCAGCAGTTTATCCGTCCCAGATACGCAGTATTTT; CDR3: CASSLSVPDTQYF
V: TRBV15; length: 15; D: TRBD1; size: once; J: TRBJ1-4; DNA: TGTGCCACCAGCAGAGATCTAATCGGAGGGGGCCCCCTGTTTTTT; CDR3: CATSRDLIGGGPLFF
V: TRBV18; length: 18; D: -; size: few; J: TRBJ2-6; DNA: TGTGCCAGCTCTCGCGGACAGTCTAACCACGCTGGGGCCAACGTCCTGACTTTC; CDR3: CASSRGQSNHAGANVLTF
V: TRBV9; length: 13; D: -; size: -; J: TRBJ2-7; DNA: TGTGCCAGCAGCGTAGATGGGAGCTACGAGCAGTACTTC; CDR3: CASSVDGSYEQYF
V: TRBV6-5; length: 14; D: TRBD1; size: -; J: TRBJ2-7; DNA: TGTGCCAGCAGTTACGCCGGGACAGGGGGAGAGCAGTACTTC; CDR3: CASSYAGTGGEQYF
V: TRBV5-1; length: 16; D: TRBD2; size: -; J: TRBJ2-2; DNA: TGCGCCAGCAGCCCAGGACTAGCCCCGAACACCGGGGAGCTGTTTTTT; CDR3: CASSPGLAPNTGELFF
V: TRBV6-5; length: 13; D: -; size: -; J: TRBJ1-1; DNA: TGTGCCAGCAGGGTCAGGGACTGGGGTGAAGCTTTCTTT; CDR3: CASRVRDWGEAFF
V: TRBV6-5; length: 13; D: -; size: -; J: TRBJ2-7; DNA: TGTGCCGCGAGCCAGGGGCAGTCCTACGAGCAGTACTTC; CDR3: CAASQGQSYEQYF
V: TRBV5-1; length: 16; D: -; size: few; J: TRBJ1-2; DNA: TGCGCCAGCAGCTTGGGGCAGGGTGTAGCTGGCTATGGCTACACCTTC; CDR3: CASSLGQGVAGYGYTF
V: TRBV29-1; length: 10; D: -; size: -; J: TRBJ2-5; DNA: TGCAGCGTCATGAGGGAGACCCAGTACTTC; CDR3: CSVMRETQYF
V: TRBV29-1; length: 14; D: -; size: -; J: TRBJ1-1; DNA: TGCAGCGTTGTAGGTGGGGGGATCGACACTGAAGCTTTCTTT; CDR3: CSVVGGGIDTEAFF
V: TRBV5-1; length: 14; D: TRBD2; size: -; J: TRBJ2-7; DNA: TGCGCCAGCAGCCGGGGGGGGGAGTCCTACGAGCAGTACTTC; CDR3: CASSRGGESYEQYF
V: TRBV7-2; length: 14; D: TRBD2; size: -; J: TRBJ2-3; DNA: TGTGCCAGCAGCTTGGGGGGGTCCCTAGATACGCAGTATTTT; CDR3: CASSLGGSLDTQYF
V: TRBV2; length: 14; D: -; size: -; J: TRBJ2-1; DNA: TGTGCCAGCACAGGACCACAACAAGGGAGAGAGCAGTTCTTC; CDR3: CASTGPQQGREQFF
V: TRBV30; length: 14; D: TRBD1; size: once; J: TRBJ2-5; DNA: TGTGCCATAGGACAGGGGGCCTTTAAAGAGACCCAGTACTTC; CDR3: CAIGQGAFKETQYF
V: TRBV15; length: 15; D: -; size: once; J: TRBJ2-5; DNA: TGTGCCACCAGCAGAGGCGGGGCCGATCAAGAGACCCAGTACTTC; CDR3: CATSRGGADQETQYF
V: TRBV18; length: 13; D: TRBD1; size: -; J: TRBJ1-1; DNA: TGTGCCAGCGAAGGGGCAGGGGGGACTGAAGCTTTCTTT; CDR3: CASEGAGGTEAFF